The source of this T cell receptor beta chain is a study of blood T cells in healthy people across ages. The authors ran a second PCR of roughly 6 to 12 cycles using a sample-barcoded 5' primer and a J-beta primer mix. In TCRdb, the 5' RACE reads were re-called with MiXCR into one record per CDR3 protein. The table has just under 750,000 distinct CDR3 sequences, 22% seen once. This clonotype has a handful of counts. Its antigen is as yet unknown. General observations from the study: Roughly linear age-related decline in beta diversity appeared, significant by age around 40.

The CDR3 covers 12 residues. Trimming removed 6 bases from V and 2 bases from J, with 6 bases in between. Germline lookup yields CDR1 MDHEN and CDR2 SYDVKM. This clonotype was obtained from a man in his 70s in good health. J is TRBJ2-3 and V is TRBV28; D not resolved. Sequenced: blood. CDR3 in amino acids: CASREFTDTQYF. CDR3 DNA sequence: TGTGCCAGCAGGGAATTCACAGATACGCAGTATTTT.